This TCR beta chain was sequenced for a study of beta chain features in type 1 diabetes. As every portion of the isolated RNA was reverse transcribed, the sequencing read expressed TCRB transcripts. Assay used: immunoSEQ multiplex PCR; TCRdb lists only in-frame clones, some missing. Of just over 600,000 clones listed, 15% to 18% are singletons. Study-level points and caveats: Insertions were fewer and deletions more numerous at VDJ junctions in type 1 diabetes patients. A greater similarity of naive, central memory and Treg TCRB repertoires was seen among patients than among healthy donors.

As regards this clone: What it binds is unknown.

V was cut by 7 bases and J by 0 bases, with 13 bases left in between. The germline gives CDR1 ENHRY, CDR2 SYGVKD. The CDR3 has 15 residues. The rearrangement uses TRBV10-3 and TRBJ1-3; D gene unclear. Material: naive CD4+ T cells from blood. The origin of this receptor is a man aged 18 to 29 in good health. The CDR3 here is CAIKSMAISGNTIYF. CDR3 DNA: TGTGCCATCAAAAGTATGGCCATCTCTGGAAACACCATATATTTT.